This T cell receptor (beta chain) was observed in a study of blood T cell repertoires in COVID-19. TCRdb keeps only in-frame clones here, not all; method: immunoSEQ multiplex PCR. The sample includes some 150,000 clones, approximately 80% seen only once; the top ten take approximately 40%. Between the trimmed V and J ends, which lost 7 bases and 4 bases, there was a span of 19 bases. The CDR3 is 15 residues long. The germline V gene encodes CDR1 MDHEN and CDR2 SYDVKM. The clonotype originates from a human donor in a cohort sampled during active COVID-19. The V and J genes are TRBV28 and TRBJ1-2; D uncertain. Input material: peripheral blood. The CDR3 sequence: CASTDGVGRSYGYTF. Written as DNA, the CDR3 is TGTGCCAGCACCGACGGGGTAGGGCGAAGCTATGGCTACACCTTC.